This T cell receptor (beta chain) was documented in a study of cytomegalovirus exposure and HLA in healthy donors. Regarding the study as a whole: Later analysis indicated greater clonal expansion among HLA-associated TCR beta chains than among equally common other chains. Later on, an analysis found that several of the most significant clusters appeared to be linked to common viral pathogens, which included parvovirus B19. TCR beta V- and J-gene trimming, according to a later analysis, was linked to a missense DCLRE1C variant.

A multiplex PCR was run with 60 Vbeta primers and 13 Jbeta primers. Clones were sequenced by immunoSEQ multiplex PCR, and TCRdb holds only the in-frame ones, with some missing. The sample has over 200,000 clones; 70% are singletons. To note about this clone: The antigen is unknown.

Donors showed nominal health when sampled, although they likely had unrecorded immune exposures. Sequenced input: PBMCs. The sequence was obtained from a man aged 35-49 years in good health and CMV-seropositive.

This chain's CDR3 is CASRPPGQGFGEQYF. Written as DNA, the CDR3 is TGTGCCAGCAGGCCCCCGGGACAGGGATTTGGCGAGCAGTACTTC. This rearrangement joins TRBV28 to TRBJ2-7; 9 bases map to TRBD1. J gave up 6 bases and V 6 bases, and 12 bases lay outside the gene matches. This CDR3 spans 15 amino acids. Germline V gene data show CDR1 as MDHEN and CDR2 as SYDVKM.